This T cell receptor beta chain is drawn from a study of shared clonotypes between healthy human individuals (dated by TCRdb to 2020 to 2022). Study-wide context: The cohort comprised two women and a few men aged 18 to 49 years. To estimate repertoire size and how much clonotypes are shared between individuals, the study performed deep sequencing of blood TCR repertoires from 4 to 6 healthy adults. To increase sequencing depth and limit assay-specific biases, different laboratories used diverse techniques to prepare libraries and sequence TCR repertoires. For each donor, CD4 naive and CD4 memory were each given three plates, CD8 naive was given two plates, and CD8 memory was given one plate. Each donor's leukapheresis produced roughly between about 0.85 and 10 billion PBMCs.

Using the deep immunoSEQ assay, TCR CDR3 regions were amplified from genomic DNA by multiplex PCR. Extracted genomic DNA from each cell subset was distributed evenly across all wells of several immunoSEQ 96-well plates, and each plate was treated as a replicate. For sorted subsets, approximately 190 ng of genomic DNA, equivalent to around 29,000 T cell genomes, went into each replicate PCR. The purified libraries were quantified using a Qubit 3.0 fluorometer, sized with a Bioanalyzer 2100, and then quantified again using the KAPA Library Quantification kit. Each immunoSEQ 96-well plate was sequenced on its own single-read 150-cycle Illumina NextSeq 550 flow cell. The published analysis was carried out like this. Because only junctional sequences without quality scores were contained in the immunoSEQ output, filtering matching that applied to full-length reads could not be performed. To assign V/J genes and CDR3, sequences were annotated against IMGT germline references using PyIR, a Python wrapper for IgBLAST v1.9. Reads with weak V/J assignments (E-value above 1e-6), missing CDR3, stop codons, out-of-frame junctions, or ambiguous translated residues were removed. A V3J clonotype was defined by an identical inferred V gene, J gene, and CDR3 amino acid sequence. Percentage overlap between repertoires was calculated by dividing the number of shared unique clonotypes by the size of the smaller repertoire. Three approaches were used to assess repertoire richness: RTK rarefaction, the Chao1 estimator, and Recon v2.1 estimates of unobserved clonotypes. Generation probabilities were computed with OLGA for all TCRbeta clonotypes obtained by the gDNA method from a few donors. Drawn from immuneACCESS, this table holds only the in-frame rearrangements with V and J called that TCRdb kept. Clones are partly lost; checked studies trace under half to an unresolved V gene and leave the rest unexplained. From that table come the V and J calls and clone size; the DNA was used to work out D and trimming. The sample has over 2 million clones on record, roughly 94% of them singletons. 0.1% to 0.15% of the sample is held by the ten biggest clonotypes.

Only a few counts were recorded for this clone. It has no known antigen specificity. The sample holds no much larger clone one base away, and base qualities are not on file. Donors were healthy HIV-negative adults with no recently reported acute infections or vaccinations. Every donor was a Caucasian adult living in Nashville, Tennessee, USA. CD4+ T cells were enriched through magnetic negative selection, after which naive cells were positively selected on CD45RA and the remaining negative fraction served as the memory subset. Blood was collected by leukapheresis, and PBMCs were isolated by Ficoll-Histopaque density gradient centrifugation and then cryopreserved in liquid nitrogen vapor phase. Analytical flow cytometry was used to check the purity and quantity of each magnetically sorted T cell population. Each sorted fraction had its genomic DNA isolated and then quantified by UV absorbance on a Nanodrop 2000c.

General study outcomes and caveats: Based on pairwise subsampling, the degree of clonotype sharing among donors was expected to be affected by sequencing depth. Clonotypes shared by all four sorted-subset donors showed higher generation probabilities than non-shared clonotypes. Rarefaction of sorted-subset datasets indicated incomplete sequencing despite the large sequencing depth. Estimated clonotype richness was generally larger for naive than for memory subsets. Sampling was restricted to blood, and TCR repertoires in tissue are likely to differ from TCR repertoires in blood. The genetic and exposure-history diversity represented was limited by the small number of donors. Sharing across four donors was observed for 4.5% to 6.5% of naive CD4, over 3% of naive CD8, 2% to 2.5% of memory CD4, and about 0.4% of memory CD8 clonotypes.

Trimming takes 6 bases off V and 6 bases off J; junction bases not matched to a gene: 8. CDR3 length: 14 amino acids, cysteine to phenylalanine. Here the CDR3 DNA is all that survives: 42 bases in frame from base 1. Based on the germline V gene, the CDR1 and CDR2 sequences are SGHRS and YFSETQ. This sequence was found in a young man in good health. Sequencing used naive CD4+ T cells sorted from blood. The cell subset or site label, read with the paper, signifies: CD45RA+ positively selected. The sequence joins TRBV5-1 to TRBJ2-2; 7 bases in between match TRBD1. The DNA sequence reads TGCGCCAGCAACATGACAGGGTCCCCCGGGGAGCTGTTTTTT. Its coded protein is CASNMTGSPGELFF.